This T cell receptor (beta chain) was documented in a study of blood T cell repertoires in COVID-19. CDR1 KGHSH and CDR2 LQKENI come from the germline V gene. With 2 bases clipped from V and 0 bases from J, the junction kept 6 bases outside the gene matches. The CDR3 contains 16 residues. The authors' processing: Amplified reference gene primers provided the basis for estimating nucleated cell counts. Profiled with immunoSEQ multiplex PCR; TCRdb holds only in-frame clones, not every one. V and J calls and clone size are those listed in that table; D and trimming were worked out from the DNA. The sample shows about 200,000 clones, approximately 84% of them seen only once.

This clonotype was sampled from a human donor with acute or convalescent COVID-19. The donor label of this sample is uncertain. Sequenced: peripheral blood. The rearrangement joins TRBV18 to TRBJ1-1; 7 nucleotides align to TRBD1. The CDR3 DNA is TGTGCCAGCTCACCATTCCGACAGGGCATGAACACTGAAGCTTTCTTT. This codes for CASSPFRQGMNTEAFF.